This T cell receptor (beta chain) was sequenced during a study of CD8+CD57+ T cells in acquired aplastic anemia. In its sample, this clonotype was seen many times. No antigen is known for it. Genomic DNA was employed as the template in profiling TCR beta VDJ and CDR3. Via MiXCR, TCRdb re-called the reads, giving one row per CDR3 protein. The table includes 260,000 or so distinct CDR3 sequences, 82% detected once. Findings and limits, study-wide: Roughly 29 was the count of CD8+ CDR3 sequences that patients shared with controls.

Patients included in sequencing had previously demonstrated CD8+CD57+ cell expansion by flow cytometry. Germline V gives CDR1 SNHLY, CDR2 FYNNEI. Trimming took 6 bases from V and 5 from J, leaving 11 bases between them. The CDR3 sequence is 12 residues long. This clonotype was sampled from a human donor with aplastic anemia. Sequenced sample: sorted CD4+, CD8+, or CD8+CD57+ T cells (not recorded which) from PBMCs. The chain carries TRBV2 and TRBJ2-7; D tentatively reads TRBD1 or TRBD2 (5 bases each). In DNA form, the CDR3 reads TGTGCCAGCAGCTTGGGGGTGGACGAGCAGTACTTC. Translating it yields CASSLGVDEQYF.